This record looks at one T cell receptor (beta chain) sequence and its context. The table lists this clone with a count of one. The antigen this receptor binds is unknown. No much larger clone is present one base from it, and per-base qualities are unavailable. This sample was included in a study of T cell responses to AZD1222 COVID-19 vaccine (dated by TCRdb to the early 2020s). Study-level background: AZD1222 recipients whose second dose came at about 4 weeks and those whose second dose came at about 12 weeks were combined into one group, since spike-specific TCR depth and breadth did not differ between the two schedules. TCR sequencing covered some 240 trial participants: 207 given two doses of AZD1222 and about 26 given two doses of MenACWY control vaccine. Trial participants were enrolled by age into 18-55, 56-69 and 70-plus year subgroups, with approximately 150, 28 and 58 TCR-sequenced participants respectively.

The CDR3 regions of human TCRbeta chains were analyzed by immunosequencing. For the original study's pipeline: Repertoire TCRs were matched against a reference library of SARS-CoV-2-specific TCRs generated with the MIRA antigen-specificity platform. Breadth was defined as the fraction of unique TCRs that were SARS-CoV-2-associated. Depth was defined as the fraction of total T cells that were SARS-CoV-2-associated. Using the MIRA data, each spike-specific TCR was mapped to the spike region that the TCR reacts to and placed in a CD4 or CD8 class. Log10-transformed breadth and depth values were compared by one-way ANOVA with Sidak's multiple comparisons tests. This immuneACCESS table, as held by TCRdb, lists in-frame sequences with V and J called but not all clones. Of the missing ones, under half trace to an unresolved V gene in checked studies; the others have no known cause. D and trimming were read from the DNA, whereas the V and J calls and clone size are those reported in that table. The sample table contains under 150,000 clones; only one count was recorded for 92% of them. The top ten hold 3% to 3.5% of the sample.

The label giving this sample's time point can be read as: baseline before first vaccination. The vaccinee samples were drawn from two UK trials, COV001 and COV002, one of which was a single-blind randomized controlled phase 2/3 trial testing AZD1222 (ChAdOx1 nCoV-19) in healthy adults. Trial participant PBMC samples were collected at day 0 and day 28 after the second dose for TCRbeta chain sequencing. The paper as a whole reports these results and caveats: Conclusions about previously exposed vaccinees were limited because only five to seven AZD1222 recipients were SARS-CoV-2 seropositive at baseline. Because no day 14 peak-response samples were available, the repertoires could be characterized only after the peak T cell response. The 56-69-year group was small, and its depth increase did not reach significance, likely because of low power. Reportedly, close to half of the unique spike-specific TCRs recognized epitopes lying outside the regions that are mutated in the B.1.351 and B.1.1.7 variants. Spike-specific TCR breadth and depth rose significantly after two AZD1222 doses compared with day 0 and with MenACWY recipients. Most participants were white British and females outnumbered males, and the authors suggested that clonal diversity may have been underestimated. CD4 TCRs associated with the vaccine covered the entire spike protein, and the dominant responses were in regions 160-218 and 743-854.

The TCR originated in an adult in good health. Specimen: peripheral blood, collected on day 0 of AZD1222 vaccination.

The DNA sequence is TGTGCCAGTACCCTCCTGGCCAGGATCTCTTCGGCAAACTATGGCTACACCTTC. Its protein product is CASTLLARISSANYGYTF. This sequence uses TRBV19 and TRBJ1-2, with the D gene too uncertain to name. At the junction V is shortened by 7 bases and J by 2 bases, with 26 bases in between. From a lookup of the germline V gene (reference sequence), CDR1 and CDR2 are LNHDA and SQIVND. From the cysteine up to the phenylalanine, the CDR3 has a length of 18 residues. Only the CDR3 DNA stays, 54 bases, in frame from base 1.